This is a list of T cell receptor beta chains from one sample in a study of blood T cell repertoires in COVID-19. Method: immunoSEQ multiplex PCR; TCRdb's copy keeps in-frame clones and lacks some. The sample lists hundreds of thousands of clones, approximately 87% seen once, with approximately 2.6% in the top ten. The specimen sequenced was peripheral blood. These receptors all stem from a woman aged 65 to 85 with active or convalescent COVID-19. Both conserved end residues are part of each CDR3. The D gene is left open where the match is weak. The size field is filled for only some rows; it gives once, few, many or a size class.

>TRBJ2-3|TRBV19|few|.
TGTGCCAGTAGTACTAGCATCGGCACAGATACGCAGTATTTT
CASSTSIGTDTQYF
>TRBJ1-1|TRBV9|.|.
TGTGCCAGCAGCCCACAGGGACCTAGGACTGAAGCTTTCTTT
CASSPQGPRTEAFF
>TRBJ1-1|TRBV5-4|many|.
TGTGCCAGCAGCTTAGGGGGTAGGATGAACACTGAAGCTTTCTTT
CASSLGGRMNTEAFF
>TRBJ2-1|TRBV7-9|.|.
TGTGCCAGCAGCTTAATTCCCGACACTTACAATGAGCAGTTCTTC
CASSLIPDTYNEQFF
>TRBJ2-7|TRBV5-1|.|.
TGCGCCAGCGAGATACAGGGTACGGGAGAGCAGTACTTC
CASEIQGTGEQYF
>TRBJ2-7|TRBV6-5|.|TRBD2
TGTGCCAGCAGGGGGCTAGCGGGAGGAAAGGACGAGCAGTACTTC
CASRGLAGGKDEQYF
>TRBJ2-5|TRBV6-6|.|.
TGTGCCAGCAGGTGGGGGCACCCAGAGACCCAGTACTTC
CASRWGHPETQYF
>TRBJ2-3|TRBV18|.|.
TGTGCCAGCTCACCTGTGGGCAGCACAGATACGCAGTATTTT
CASSPVGSTDTQYF
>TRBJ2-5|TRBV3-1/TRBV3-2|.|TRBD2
TGTGCCAGCAGCCCGGGACTATTCGGGGAGACCCAGTACTTC
CASSPGLFGETQYF
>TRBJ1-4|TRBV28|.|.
TGTGCCAGCAGTTTATCACAGGGTGGAAAACTGTTTTTT
CASSLSQGGKLFF
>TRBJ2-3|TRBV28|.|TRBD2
TGTGCCAGCAGTACTAGCGGAGATACGCAGTATTTT
CASSTSGDTQYF
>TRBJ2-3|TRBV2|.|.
TGTGCCAGCAGTGAGGGAGAGGGAACAGATACGCAGTATTTT
CASSEGEGTDTQYF
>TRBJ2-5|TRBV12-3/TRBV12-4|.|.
TGTGCCAGCAGGGCAAGCGGTCCGACCCAGTACTTC
CASRASGPTQYF
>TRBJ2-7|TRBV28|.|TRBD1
TGTGCCAGCAACCCTGGGACAGTTACCTACGAGCAGTACTTC
CASNPGTVTYEQYF
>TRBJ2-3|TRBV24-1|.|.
TGTGCCACCAGAGGAACAGGACCTATAGATACGCAGTATTTT
CATRGTGPIDTQYF
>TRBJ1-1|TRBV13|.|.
TGTGCCAGCAGCGCCAACAGGGTCACAATGAACACTGAAGCTTTCTTT
CASSANRVTMNTEAFF
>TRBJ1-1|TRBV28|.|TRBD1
TGTGCCAGCAGCCGTATGACAGGGGGTGAGAACACTGAAGCTTTCTTT
CASSRMTGGENTEAFF
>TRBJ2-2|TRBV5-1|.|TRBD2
TGCGCCAGCAGCCCGGGGGCGGGGGGCCACACCGGGGAGCTGTTTTTT
CASSPGAGGHTGELFF
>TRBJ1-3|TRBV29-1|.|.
TGCAGCGTTTCTAACAGTGCTGGAAACACCATATATTTT
CSVSNSAGNTIYF
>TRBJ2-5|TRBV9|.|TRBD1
TGTGCCAGCAGCGTAGTGCCGACAGGGGCCCAAGAGACCCAGTACTTC
CASSVVPTGAQETQYF